This T cell receptor beta chain was identified in a study of patients and donors after allogeneic stem cell transplantation. This clonotype has more than one count but fewer than ten. MiXCR, run by TCRdb on the RT-PCR reads, gives a single entry per CDR3 protein. The table lists about 89,000 distinct CDR3 sequences, roughly 52% of them singletons. Sequencing was done on a sample of blood, either unsorted or a sorted T cell fraction (not recorded which). The receptor comes from a human donor who was either an allogeneic HSCT recipient or a stem cell or donor lymphocyte infusion donor (not recorded which). It is not recorded whose cells these are; they may come from a transplant donor.

CDR3 protein: CASSPVRSGEGNTIYF. In DNA form, the CDR3 reads TGTGCCAGCTCACCAGTGCGCTCGGGAGAAGGAAACACCATATATTTT. This chain links TRBV18 with TRBJ1-3, with D unclear. The V end lost 2 bases, the J end lost 4 bases, and 15 bases lay between the germline ends. The CDR3 is 16 residues long. Germline V gene lookup returns CDR1 KGHSH and CDR2 LQKENI.